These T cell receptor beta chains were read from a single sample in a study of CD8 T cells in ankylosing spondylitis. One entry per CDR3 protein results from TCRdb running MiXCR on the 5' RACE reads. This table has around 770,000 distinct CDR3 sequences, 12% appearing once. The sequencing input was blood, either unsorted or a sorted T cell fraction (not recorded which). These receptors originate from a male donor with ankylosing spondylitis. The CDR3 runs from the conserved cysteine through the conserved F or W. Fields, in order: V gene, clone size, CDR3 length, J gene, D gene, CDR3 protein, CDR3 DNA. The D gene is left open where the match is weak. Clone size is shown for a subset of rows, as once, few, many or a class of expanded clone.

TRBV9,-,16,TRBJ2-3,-,CASSVDWGASTDTQYF,TGTGCCAGCAGCGTAGACTGGGGGGCTAGCACAGATACGCAGTATTTT
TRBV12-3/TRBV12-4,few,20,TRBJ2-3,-,CASNHRTGLAVPLSTDTQYF,TGTGCCAGCAATCACCGGACAGGGCTAGCGGTACCTCTGAGCACAGATACGCAGTATTTT
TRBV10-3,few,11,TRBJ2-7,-,CATSGNDEQYF,TGTGCCACCTCCGGGAATGACGAGCAGTACTTC
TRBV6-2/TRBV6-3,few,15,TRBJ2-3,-,CASSLEGGRGHTQYF,TGTGCCAGCAGTTTGGAGGGGGGCCGAGGACATACGCAGTATTTT
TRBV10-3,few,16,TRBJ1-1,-,CAISESGRVPNTEAFF,TGTGCCATCAGTGAGTCGGGTCGGGTCCCGAACACTGAAGCTTTCTTT
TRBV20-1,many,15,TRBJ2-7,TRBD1,CSARAAGTGSGEQYF,TGCAGTGCTAGGGCGGCCGGGACAGGGTCGGGAGAGCAGTACTTC
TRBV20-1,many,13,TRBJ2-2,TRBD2,CSAAGERTGELFF,TGCAGTGCCGCGGGGGAGAGGACCGGGGAGCTGTTTTTT
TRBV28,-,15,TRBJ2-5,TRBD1,CASSLRRGQRETQYF,TGTGCCAGCAGTTTGCGCAGGGGGCAGAGGGAGACCCAGTACTTC
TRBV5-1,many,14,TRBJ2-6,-,CASSLDSGANVLTF,TGCGCCAGCAGCTTGGACTCTGGGGCCAACGTCCTGACTTTC
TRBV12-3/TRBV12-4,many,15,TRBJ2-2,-,CASSFNLAYTGELFF,TGTGCCAGCAGTTTCAACCTAGCGTACACCGGGGAGCTGTTTTTT
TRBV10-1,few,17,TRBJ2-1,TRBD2,CASSERSTGGPRNEQFF,TGCGCCAGCAGTGAACGGTCAACGGGAGGACCTCGCAATGAGCAGTTCTTC
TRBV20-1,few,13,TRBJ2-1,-,CSARGGPQEWQFF,TGCAGTGCTAGGGGGGGACCCCAAGAGTGGCAGTTCTTC
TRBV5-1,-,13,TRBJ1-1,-,CASSIDGSTEAFF,TGCGCCAGCAGCATAGACGGCAGCACTGAAGCTTTCTTT
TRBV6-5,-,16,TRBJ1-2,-,CASSYAEEGVNYGYTF,TGTGCCAGCAGTTACGCGGAGGAGGGGGTTAACTATGGCTACACCTTC
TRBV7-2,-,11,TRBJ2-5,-,CASSLYQTQYF,TGTGCCAGCAGCTTGTATCAGACCCAGTACTTC
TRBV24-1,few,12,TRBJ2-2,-,CATSDKDGELFF,TGTGCCACCAGTGATAAGGACGGGGAGCTGTTTTTT
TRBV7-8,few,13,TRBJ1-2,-,CASSHGLQYGYTF,TGTGCCAGCAGCCATGGACTTCAATATGGCTACACCTTC
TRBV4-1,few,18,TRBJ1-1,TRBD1,CASSHGRDRGRRNTEAFF,TGCGCCAGCAGCCATGGACGTGACAGGGGGCGCCGGAACACTGAAGCTTTCTTT
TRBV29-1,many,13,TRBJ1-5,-,CSVAGLSNQPQHF,TGCAGCGTGGCGGGCCTAAGCAATCAGCCCCAGCATTTT
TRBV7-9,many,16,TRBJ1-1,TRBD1,CASRLRDRGRNTEAFF,TGTGCCAGCAGGCTCCGGGACAGGGGGCGGAACACTGAAGCTTTCTTT
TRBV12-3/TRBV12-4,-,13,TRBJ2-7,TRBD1,CASSLTGEHEQYF,TGTGCCAGCAGTTTAACAGGGGAGCACGAGCAGTACTTC
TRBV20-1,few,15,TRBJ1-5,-,CSATPQGGSNQPQHF,TGCAGTGCTACCCCACAGGGAGGGAGCAATCAGCCCCAGCATTTT
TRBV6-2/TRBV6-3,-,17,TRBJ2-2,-,CASSYSGRQFYTGELFF,TGTGCCAGCAGTTACTCAGGACGCCAGTTCTACACCGGGGAGCTGTTTTTT
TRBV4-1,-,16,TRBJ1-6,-,CASSQGRDGTNSPLHF,TGCGCCAGCAGCCAAGGTCGGGACGGGACCAATTCACCCCTCCACTTT
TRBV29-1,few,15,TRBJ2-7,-,CSVEDRGTGGYEQYF,TGCAGCGTTGAAGATCGGGGCACCGGGGGCTACGAGCAGTACTTC
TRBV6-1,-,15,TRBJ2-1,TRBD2,CASSHSAGAINEQFF,TGTGCCAGCAGTCATTCAGCGGGAGCAATCAATGAGCAGTTCTTC
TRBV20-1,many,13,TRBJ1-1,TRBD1,CRLRGGAWTEAFF,TGCAGATTAAGAGGGGGCGCTTGGACTGAAGCTTTCTTT
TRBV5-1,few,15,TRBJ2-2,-,CASSLGIRNTGELFF,TGCGCCAGCAGCTTGGGTATTCGGAACACCGGGGAGCTGTTTTTT
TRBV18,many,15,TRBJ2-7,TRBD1,CASSQGQAELSEQYF,TGTGCCAGCTCCCAAGGACAGGCTGAACTCAGCGAGCAGTACTTC